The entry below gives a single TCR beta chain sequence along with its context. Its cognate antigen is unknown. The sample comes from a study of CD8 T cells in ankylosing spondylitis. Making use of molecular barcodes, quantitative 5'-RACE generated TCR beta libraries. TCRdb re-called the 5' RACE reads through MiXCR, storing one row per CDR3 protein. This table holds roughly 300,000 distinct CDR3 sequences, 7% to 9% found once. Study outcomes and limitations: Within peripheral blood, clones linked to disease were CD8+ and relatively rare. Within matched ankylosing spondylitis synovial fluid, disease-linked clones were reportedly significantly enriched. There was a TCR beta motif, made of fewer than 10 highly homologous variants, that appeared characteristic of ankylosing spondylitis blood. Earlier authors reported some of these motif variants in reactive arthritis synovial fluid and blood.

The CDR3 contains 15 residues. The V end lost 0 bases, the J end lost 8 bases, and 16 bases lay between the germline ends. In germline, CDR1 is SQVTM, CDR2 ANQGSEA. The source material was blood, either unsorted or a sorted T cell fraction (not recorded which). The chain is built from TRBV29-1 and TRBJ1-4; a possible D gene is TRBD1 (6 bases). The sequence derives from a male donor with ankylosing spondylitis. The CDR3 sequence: CSVEEKQDRWEKLFF. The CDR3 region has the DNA TGCAGCGTTGAAGAAAAACAGGACAGATGGGAAAAACTGTTTTTT.